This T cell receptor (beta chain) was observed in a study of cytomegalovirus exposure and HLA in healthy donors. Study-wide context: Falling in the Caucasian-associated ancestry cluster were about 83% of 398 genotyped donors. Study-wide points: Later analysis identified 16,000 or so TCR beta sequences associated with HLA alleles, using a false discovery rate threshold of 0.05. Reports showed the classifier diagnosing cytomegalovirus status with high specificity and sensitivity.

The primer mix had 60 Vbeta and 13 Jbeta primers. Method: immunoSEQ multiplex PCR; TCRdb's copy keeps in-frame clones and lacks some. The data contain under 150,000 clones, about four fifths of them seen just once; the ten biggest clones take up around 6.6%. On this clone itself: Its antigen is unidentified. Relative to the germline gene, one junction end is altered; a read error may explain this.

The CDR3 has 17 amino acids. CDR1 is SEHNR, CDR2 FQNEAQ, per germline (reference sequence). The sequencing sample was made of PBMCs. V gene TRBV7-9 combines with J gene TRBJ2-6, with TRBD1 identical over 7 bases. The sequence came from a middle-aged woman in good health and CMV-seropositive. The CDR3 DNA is TGTTCCAGCGGCTTTGCAGGGGGTCTGTTTGGGGCCAACGTCCTGACTTTC. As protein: CSSGFAGGLFGANVLTF. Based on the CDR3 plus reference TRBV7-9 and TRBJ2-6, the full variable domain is DTGVSQNPRHKITKRGQNVTFRCDPISEHNRLYWYRQTLGQGPEFLTYFQNEAQLEKSRLLSDRFSAERPKGSFSTLEIQRTEQGDSAMYLCSSGFAGGLFGANVLTFGAGSRLTVL.